This TCR beta chain was recovered during a study of response to subunit inactivated influenza vaccine. Study findings and constraints: After each seasonal influenza vaccination, few new T cells are recruited, the authors suggested.

The CDR3 contains 14 residues. Germline V gives CDR1 KGHSH, CDR2 LQKENI. Losses at the gene ends were 6 bases for V and 2 bases for J; bases not matched to a gene: 5. Points on this clonotype: What it binds is unknown.

MiXCR, applied by TCRdb to the RT-PCR reads, yields one record per CDR3 protein. The table records 430,000 or so distinct CDR3 sequences, over 9.5% of them present only once. The sequencing used PBMCs from blood, collected 40 to 50 days after vaccination. This sequence was found in a man aged 50 to 60 who received an inactivated influenza vaccine. The genes are TRBV18 and TRBJ2-7; 9 positions match TRBD2. CDR3 in amino acids: CASSQTSGTYEQYF. CDR3 nucleotide sequence: TGTGCCAGCTCGCAGACTAGCGGAACCTACGAGCAGTACTTC. The variable domain in full, with the rest retrieved from reference TRBV18 and TRBJ2-7, is NAGVMQNPRHLVRRRGQEARLRCSPMKGHSHVYWYRQLPEEGLKFMVYLQKENIIDESGMPKERFSAEFPKEGPSILRIQQVVRGDSAAYFCASSQTSGTYEQYFGPGTRLTVT.